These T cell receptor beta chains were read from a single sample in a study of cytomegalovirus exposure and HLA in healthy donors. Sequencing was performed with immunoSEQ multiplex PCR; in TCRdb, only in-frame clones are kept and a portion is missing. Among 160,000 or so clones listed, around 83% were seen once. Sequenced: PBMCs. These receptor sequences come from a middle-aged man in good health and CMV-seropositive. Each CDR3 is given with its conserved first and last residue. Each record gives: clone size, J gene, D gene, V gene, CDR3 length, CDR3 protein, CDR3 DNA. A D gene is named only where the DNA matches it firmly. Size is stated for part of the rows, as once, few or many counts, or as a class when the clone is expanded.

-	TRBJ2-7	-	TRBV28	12	CASAGGIYEQYF	TGTGCCAGCGCAGGGGGGATCTACGAGCAGTACTTC
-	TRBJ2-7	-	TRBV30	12	CAWMRSSYEQYF	TGTGCCTGGATGAGGAGCTCCTACGAGCAGTACTTC
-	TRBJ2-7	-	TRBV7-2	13	CASSLVTAGEQYF	TGTGCCAGCAGCTTAGTAACTGCGGGCGAGCAGTACTTC
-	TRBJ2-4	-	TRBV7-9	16	CASSLTDTPGKNIQYF	TGTGCCAGCAGCCTGACGGACACGCCGGGCAAAAACATTCAGTACTTC
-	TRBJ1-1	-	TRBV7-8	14	CASSLVQEGPEAFF	TGTGCCAGCAGCTTAGTTCAGGAGGGTCCTGAAGCTTTCTTT
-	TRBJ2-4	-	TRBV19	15	CASSNILAGAQIQYF	TGTGCCAGTAGTAATATCTTGGCAGGGGCACAAATTCAGTACTTC
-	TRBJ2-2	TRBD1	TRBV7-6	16	CASSPSGTGATGELFF	TGTGCCAGCAGCCCATCCGGGACAGGGGCCACCGGGGAGCTGTTTTTT
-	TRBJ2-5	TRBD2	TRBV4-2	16	CASSQATAGYQETQYF	TGTGCCAGCAGCCAAGCGACAGCGGGGTACCAAGAGACCCAGTACTTC
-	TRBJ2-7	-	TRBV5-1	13	CASSLQGRYEQYF	TGCGCCAGCAGCCTCCAGGGGCGGTACGAGCAGTACTTC
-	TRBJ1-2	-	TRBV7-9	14	CASSWGSQYYGYTF	TGTGCCAGCAGCTGGGGCAGCCAGTACTATGGCTACACCTTC
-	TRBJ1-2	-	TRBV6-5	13	CASSYGGGYGYTF	TGTGCCAGCAGTTACGGCGGTGGTTATGGCTACACCTTC
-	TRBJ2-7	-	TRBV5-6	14	CASSLGGLGYEQYF	TGTGCCAGCAGCTTGGGGGGGCTTGGTTACGAGCAGTACTTC
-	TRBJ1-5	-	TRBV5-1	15	CASSLDSPSNQPQHF	TGCGCCAGCAGCCTGGACAGTCCAAGCAATCAGCCCCAGCATTTT
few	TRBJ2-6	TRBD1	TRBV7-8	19	CASSLRGDRGLSGANVLTF	TGTGCCAGCAGCCTGAGGGGGGACAGGGGGCTCTCTGGGGCCAACGTCCTGACTTTC
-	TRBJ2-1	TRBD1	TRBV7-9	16	CASSSTTGGGFNEQFF	TGTGCCAGCAGCTCAACGACAGGGGGAGGGTTCAATGAGCAGTTCTTC
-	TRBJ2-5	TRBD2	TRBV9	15	CASSETSFGQETQYF	TGTGCCAGCAGCGAGACTAGCTTCGGCCAAGAGACCCAGTACTTC
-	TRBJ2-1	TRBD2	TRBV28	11	CASSFGTSKFF	TGTGCCAGCAGTTTCGGGACTAGTAAGTTCTTC
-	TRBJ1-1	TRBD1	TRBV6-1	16	CASSEVGQGAFAEAFF	TGTGCCAGCAGTGAAGTAGGACAGGGGGCGTTCGCTGAAGCTTTCTTT
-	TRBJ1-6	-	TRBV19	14	CASRIRDTNSPLHF	TGTGCCAGTAGAATCCGGGACACAAATTCACCCCTCCACTTT
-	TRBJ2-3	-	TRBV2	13	CASKAVSTDTQYF	TGTGCCAGCAAAGCGGTGAGCACAGATACGCAGTATTTT
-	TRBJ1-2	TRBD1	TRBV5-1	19	CASSLAGTGPSPWFYGYTF	TGCGCCAGCAGCTTGGCCGGGACAGGCCCTTCCCCTTGGTTCTATGGCTACACCTTC
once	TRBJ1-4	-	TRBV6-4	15	CASREQQGRREKLFF	TGTGCCAGCAGAGAACAACAGGGTCGACGAGAAAAACTGTTTTTT
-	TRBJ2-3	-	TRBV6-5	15	CASSYRDTRTDTQYF	TGTGCCAGCAGTTACCGGGACACACGCACAGATACGCAGTATTTT
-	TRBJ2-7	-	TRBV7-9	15	CASSLAGQYSYEQYF	TGTGCCAGCAGCTTAGCGGGACAATACTCCTACGAGCAGTACTTC
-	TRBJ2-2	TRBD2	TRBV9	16	CASSVEGGRAPGELFF	TGTGCCAGCAGCGTAGAGGGCGGGAGGGCCCCCGGGGAGCTGTTTTTT
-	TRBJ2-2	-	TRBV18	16	CASSPIRGLNTGELFF	TGTGCCAGCTCACCGATAAGGGGCTTGAACACCGGGGAGCTGTTTTTT
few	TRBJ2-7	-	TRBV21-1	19	CASSKELSLLDRGLSGQYF	TGTGCCAGCAGCAAAGAATTGTCGTTGTTAGACAGGGGGTTAAGCGGGCAGTACTTC
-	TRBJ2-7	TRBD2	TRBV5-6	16	CASSFIWRGGTYEQYF	TGTGCCAGCAGCTTTATCTGGCGGGGGGGTACCTACGAGCAGTACTTC
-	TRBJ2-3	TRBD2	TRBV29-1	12	CSIQAGPDTQYF	TGCAGCATCCAAGCGGGGCCAGATACGCAGTATTTT
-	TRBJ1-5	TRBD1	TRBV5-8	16	CASSLAGTGLWQPQHF	TGTGCCAGCAGCTTGGCCGGGACAGGGTTGTGGCAGCCCCAGCATTTT
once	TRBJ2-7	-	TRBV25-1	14	CASSAPVGFYEQYF	TGTGCCAGCAGTGCCCCGGTGGGCTTCTACGAGCAGTACTTC
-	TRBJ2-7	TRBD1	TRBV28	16	CASTLRTGGSSYEQYF	TGTGCCAGCACCCTCCGCACAGGGGGAAGCTCCTACGAGCAGTACTTC
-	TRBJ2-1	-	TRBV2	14	CASSDGGPNNEQFF	TGTGCCAGCAGTGACGGGGGGCCCAACAATGAGCAGTTCTTC